These T cell receptor beta chains were read from a single sample in a study of T cell changes during pregnancy in multiple sclerosis. Using immunoSEQ multiplex PCR, the repertoire was profiled, and TCRdb retains in-frame clones only, with some absent. The table includes 95,000 to 110,000 clones, about nine tenths detected once. The sequenced sample was peripheral blood, obtained in the third trimester of pregnancy. The receptors were sampled from a female donor in good health, enrolled as a control in a pregnancy study. CDR3s include the opening cysteine and the closing phenylalanine or tryptophan. The D gene is left open where the match is weak. Only part of the rows carry a size: once, few, many, or a class if the clone is expanded.

NA,15,TRBV4-3,TRBJ2-5,TRBD1,TGCGCCAGCAGCCAAGACCAGGGGGCAGGTGAGACCCAGTACTTC,CASSQDQGAGETQYF
NA,16,TRBV11-3,TRBJ2-5,NA,TGTGCCAGCAGCCGGGGCACCGGGACTCCTACGGAGACCCAGTACTTC,CASSRGTGTPTETQYF
NA,17,TRBV11-2,TRBJ2-1,TRBD2,TGTGCCAGCAGCCGGACTAGCGGGGGGGCCATTATAGATGAGCAGTTCTTC,CASSRTSGGAIIDEQFF
NA,15,TRBV6-5,TRBJ1-1,TRBD1,TGTGCCAGCAGTTACTCTCGGACAGGACTCACTGAAGCTTTCTTT,CASSYSRTGLTEAFF
NA,13,TRBV6-6,TRBJ1-1,TRBD1,TGTGCCAGCAGTTACTCGACAGGGACTGAAGCTTTCTTT,CASSYSTGTEAFF
NA,14,TRBV6-5,TRBJ1-1,NA,TGTGCCAGCAGTTACACGGGGAGGATCGCTGAAGCTTTCTTT,CASSYTGRIAEAFF
NA,14,TRBV6-5,TRBJ1-1,TRBD1,TGTGCCAGCAGCCGTTGGACAGGGAGGACTGAAGCTTTCTTT,CASSRWTGRTEAFF
NA,15,TRBV2,TRBJ1-4,TRBD1,TGTGCCAGCAGTGAAGGACAGGGGAAGAATGAAAAACTGTTTTTT,CASSEGQGKNEKLFF
NA,15,TRBV11-3,TRBJ2-1,TRBD2,TGTGCCAGCAGCCAAGGGACTATCCAATACAATGAGCAGTTCTTC,CASSQGTIQYNEQFF
NA,21,TRBV21-1,TRBJ2-6,NA,TGTGCCAGCAGAAACAGGTGTACAGGAAGACGTCCTGACTCTGGGGCCAACGTCCTGACTTTC,CASRNRCTGRRPDSGANVLTF
NA,15,TRBV15,TRBJ2-7,NA,TGTGCCACCAGCAGAGACCCAGGGTTCTCCTACGAGCAGTACTTC,CATSRDPGFSYEQYF
NA,10,TRBV2,TRBJ1-2,NA,TGTGCCAGCTCAAGAGGGGGCTACACCTTC,CASSRGGYTF
NA,17,TRBV18,TRBJ1-1,TRBD1,TGTGCCAGCTCATATGCTACAGGGGCCGGGGTGAGCACTGAAGCTTTCTTT,CASSYATGAGVSTEAFF
NA,13,TRBV30,TRBJ1-1,TRBD1,TGTGCCCTCAGACAGGGGGCGGTAACTGAAGCTTTCTTT,CALRQGAVTEAFF
NA,14,TRBV6-5,TRBJ1-3,NA,TGTGCCAGCAGTCCACTCCCGGAGGGAAACACCATATATTTT,CASSPLPEGNTIYF
many,12,TRBV7-9,TRBJ1-2,NA,TGTGCCAGCAGCCACATGACAAGGAGCTACACCTTC,CASSHMTRSYTF
NA,14,TRBV12-5,TRBJ1-5,TRBD1,TGTGCTAGTGGAGGGACAGGGGGTAATCAGCCCCAGCATTTT,CASGGTGGNQPQHF
NA,15,TRBV28,TRBJ1-2,TRBD1,TGTGCCAGCAGTTTATCACAGGGGGTTAGCTATGGCTACACCTTC,CASSLSQGVSYGYTF
NA,14,TRBV27,TRBJ2-7,TRBD1,TGTGCCAGCAGTAGACCGGGACAGGGCTTCGAGCAGTACTTC,CASSRPGQGFEQYF
once,11,TRBV27,TRBJ1-1,NA,TGTGCCAGCAGTTCCGGGAATGAAGCTTTCTTT,CASSSGNEAFF
NA,15,TRBV5-4,TRBJ1-5,NA,TGTGCCAGCAGCAAAAGTCCGGTTAGCAATCAGCCCCAGCATTTT,CASSKSPVSNQPQHF
NA,15,TRBV6-1,TRBJ2-5,TRBD2,TGTGCCAGCAGTGAACTAGCGGGGGGGCAAGAGACCCAGTACTTC,CASSELAGGQETQYF
NA,15,TRBV18,TRBJ2-3,NA,TGTGCCAGCTCACCGCCGGGGATCGGAACAGATACGCAGTATTTT,CASSPPGIGTDTQYF
NA,16,TRBV9,TRBJ2-1,TRBD2,TGTGCCAGCAGCGTAGATTCGGGGGGGTTATACAATGAGCAGTTCTTC,CASSVDSGGLYNEQFF
NA,16,TRBV5-4,TRBJ2-1,TRBD2,TGTGCCAGCAGCGATTCTAGCGGGGACTCCTACAATGAGCAGTTCTTC,CASSDSSGDSYNEQFF
NA,15,TRBV9,TRBJ2-4,TRBD1,TGTGCCAGCAGCGTTTCACAGGGGGCCAAAAACATTCAGTACTTC,CASSVSQGAKNIQYF
NA,15,TRBV25-1,TRBJ1-5,NA,TGTGCCAGCAGTGAGTCTGGGGGCGGCGGTCAGCCCCAGCATTTT,CASSESGGGGQPQHF
NA,12,TRBV30,TRBJ2-5,NA,TGTGCCTGGAGTGTACTCCGAGAGACCCAGTACTTC,CAWSVLRETQYF
NA,13,TRBV6-6,TRBJ1-1,NA,TGTGCCACCCAGGCGGAGGCGGACACTGAAGCTTTCTTT,CATQAEADTEAFF
NA,18,TRBV9,TRBJ2-6,TRBD1,TGCGCCAGCAGCGTAGAGACAGGGACCCTTTCTGGGGCCAACGTCCTGACTTTC,CASSVETGTLSGANVLTF
NA,15,TRBV7-9,TRBJ1-3,TRBD1,TGTGCCAGCAGCTCCTACCAGGGGGCTGGAAACACCATATATTTT,CASSSYQGAGNTIYF
NA,15,TRBV15,TRBJ2-2,TRBD2,TGTGCCACCAGCCCAGAGCGGGGGGCCACCGGGGAGCTGTTTTTT,CATSPERGATGELFF
NA,15,TRBV6-5,TRBJ1-4,NA,TGTGCCAGCAGTTCTAACAGGGACGCTTTTGAAAAACTGTTTTTT,CASSSNRDAFEKLFF
NA,16,TRBV4-1,TRBJ2-7,TRBD2,TGCGCCAGCAGCCAAGATTGGACTAGCGGGGCCAACGAGCAGTACTTC,CASSQDWTSGANEQYF
NA,16,TRBV27,TRBJ2-7,TRBD1,TGTGCCAGCAGTCCACGGGACAGGGGGCCCATCGTCGAGCAGTACTTC,CASSPRDRGPIVEQYF
NA,16,TRBV5-1,TRBJ2-3,TRBD1,TGCGCCAGCAGCTTTGGGGACAGGGGTTGGGCAGATACGCAGTATTTT,CASSFGDRGWADTQYF
NA,13,TRBV5-1,TRBJ1-1,NA,TGCGCCAGCACAAACAGCGGCGGCACTGAAGCTTTCTTT,CASTNSGGTEAFF
NA,12,TRBV11-2,TRBJ1-2,NA,TGTGCCAGCAGCGTTACAGGGTTCGGCTACACCTTC,CASSVTGFGYTF
NA,13,TRBV5-1,TRBJ2-5,NA,TGCGCCAGCAGCTCTCTAGTTCAAGAGACCCAGTACTTC,CASSSLVQETQYF
NA,18,TRBV7-2,TRBJ1-3,NA,TGTGCCAGCAGCACCCCCGGGACATGGAGTTCCTCTGGAAACACCATATATTTT,CASSTPGTWSSSGNTIYF
NA,14,TRBV2,TRBJ1-5,NA,TGTGCCAGCAGTGAAGATTATAGCAATCAGCCCCAGCATTTT,CASSEDYSNQPQHF
NA,16,TRBV14,TRBJ2-5,TRBD2,TGTGCCAGCAGCCAAGTTGGACTAGCGGGGTTGGAGACCCAGTACTTC,CASSQVGLAGLETQYF
once,17,TRBV5-1,TRBJ2-2,TRBD2,TGCGCCAGCAGCTTGGCCTTAACTAGCGGGGGGTCCGGGGAGCTGTTTTTT,CASSLALTSGGSGELFF
NA,17,TRBV4-3,TRBJ2-1,TRBD2,TGCGCCAGCAGCCCGTGGACTAGCGGGGGCTCCTACAATGAGCAGTTCTTC,CASSPWTSGGSYNEQFF
NA,14,TRBV5-1,TRBJ1-1,NA,TGCGCCAGCAGCTTGGCTACGGTGAACACTGAAGCTTTCTTT,CASSLATVNTEAFF
NA,15,TRBV19,TRBJ2-3,NA,TGTGCCAGTACTAGCGAGAACGGCTACACAGATACGCAGTATTTT,CASTSENGYTDTQYF
NA,16,TRBV7-3,TRBJ2-1,NA,TGTGCCAGCAGCTTAACGGCGGGGACGACCTACAATGAGCAGTTCTTC,CASSLTAGTTYNEQFF
NA,15,TRBV18,TRBJ1-2,NA,TGTGCCAGCTCACCACAGGGAGAGTCTAACTATGGCTACACCTTC,CASSPQGESNYGYTF
once,15,TRBV28,TRBJ1-2,TRBD1,TGTGCCAGCAGTTTAACGGGACAGGGGGCTAGGGGCTACACCTTC,CASSLTGQGARGYTF